This is a list of T cell receptor beta chains from one sample in a study of regulatory T cells in long-lasting Graves disease. TCRdb used MiXCR to reprocess the multiplex PCR reads, holding one entry per CDR3 protein. The sample has 400,000 to 500,000 distinct CDR3 sequences, 16% seen once. The data were also submitted as part of a second study, on T cells in Graves' hyperthyroidism and ophthalmopathy.

The sample was peripheral blood mononuclear cells (PBMCs), taken at new diagnosis, from a patient treated with antithyroid drugs. These receptor sequences come from a woman aged 25 to 39 with Graves disease. CDR3s include the opening cysteine and the closing phenylalanine or tryptophan. D genes are given only for firm matches. Part of the rows lack a size; the others show once, few, many or a class for expanded clones.

J gene: TRBJ2-3
V gene: TRBV29-1
D gene: TRBD2
clone size: .
CDR3 protein: CSVEPSGAEGTDTQYF
CDR3 DNA: TGCAGCGTTGAGCCTAGCGGGGCAGAGGGTACAGATACGCAGTATTTT

J gene: TRBJ1-1
V gene: TRBV10-3
D gene: TRBD1
clone size: .
CDR3 protein: CAIAVRDRDSEALF
CDR3 DNA: TGTGCCATCGCCGTTCGGGACAGAGACTCTGAAGCTCTCTTT

J gene: TRBJ1-4
V gene: TRBV30
D gene: .
clone size: many
CDR3 protein: CAWSVGGASEKLFF
CDR3 DNA: TGTGCCTGGAGTGTAGGGGGGGCAAGTGAAAAACTGTTTTTT

J gene: TRBJ2-2
V gene: TRBV15
D gene: TRBD2
clone size: .
CDR3 protein: CATSRDSMRLAGWANTGELFF
CDR3 DNA: TGTGCCACCAGCAGAGATTCTATGAGACTAGCGGGGTGGGCGAACACCGGGGAGCTGTTTTTT

J gene: TRBJ2-3
V gene: TRBV7-9
D gene: TRBD1
clone size: many
CDR3 protein: CASTGTDSTDTQYF
CDR3 DNA: TGTGCCAGCACCGGGACAGATAGCACAGATACGCAGTATTTT

J gene: TRBJ2-1
V gene: TRBV29-1
D gene: .
clone size: .
CDR3 protein: CSVHTGGNEQFF
CDR3 DNA: TGCAGCGTTCATACAGGTGGGAATGAGCAGTTCTTC

J gene: TRBJ2-2
V gene: TRBV6-5
D gene: .
clone size: many
CDR3 protein: CASSYFEFGGAGELFF
CDR3 DNA: TGTGCCAGCAGTTACTTCGAATTTGGGGGAGCCGGGGAGCTGTTTTTT

J gene: TRBJ1-5
V gene: TRBV4-1
D gene: .
clone size: .
CDR3 protein: CASSKNRDSNQPQHF
CDR3 DNA: TGCGCCAGCAGTAAAAACAGGGATAGCAATCAGCCCCAGCATTTT

J gene: TRBJ2-7
V gene: TRBV29-1
D gene: TRBD1
clone size: many
CDR3 protein: CSVDSGTGTYEQYF
CDR3 DNA: TGCAGCGTTGATTCCGGGACAGGGACCTACGAGCAGTACTTC

J gene: TRBJ2-3
V gene: TRBV20-1
D gene: .
clone size: many
CDR3 protein: CSAIPKNGRDTQYF
CDR3 DNA: TGCAGTGCTATCCCAAAGAATGGTAGAGATACGCAGTATTTT

J gene: TRBJ1-1
V gene: TRBV4-1
D gene: .
clone size: few
CDR3 protein: CASSQGVGMNTEAFF
CDR3 DNA: TGCGCCAGCAGCCAAGGGGTGGGGATGAACACTGAAGCTTTCTTT

J gene: TRBJ2-7
V gene: TRBV4-1
D gene: .
clone size: many
CDR3 protein: CASSQDPGPREGEQYF
CDR3 DNA: TGCGCCAGCAGCCAAGATCCGGGGCCGCGTGAAGGCGAGCAGTACTTC

J gene: TRBJ1-1
V gene: TRBV18
D gene: TRBD1
clone size: many
CDR3 protein: CASSPTAGGGMNTEAFF
CDR3 DNA: TGTGCCAGCTCACCAACGGCAGGGGGTGGCATGAACACTGAAGCTTTCTTT

J gene: TRBJ1-2
V gene: TRBV27
D gene: .
clone size: few
CDR3 protein: CASRSPGLDGYTF
CDR3 DNA: TGTGCCAGCAGAAGCCCTGGGTTGGATGGCTACACCTTC

J gene: TRBJ1-1
V gene: TRBV7-3
D gene: TRBD1
clone size: many
CDR3 protein: CASSYGTEALAFF
CDR3 DNA: TGTGCCAGCAGCTACGGGACAGAGGCTCTGGCTTTCTTT

J gene: TRBJ2-3
V gene: TRBV6-1
D gene: .
clone size: .
CDR3 protein: CASSEAWGFSSTDTQYF
CDR3 DNA: TGTGCCAGCAGTGAAGCCTGGGGGTTTTCTAGCACAGATACGCAGTATTTT

J gene: TRBJ2-1
V gene: TRBV20-1
D gene: .
clone size: many
CDR3 protein: CSSRWSGGEQFF
CDR3 DNA: TGCAGTTCTAGGTGGAGCGGCGGGGAGCAGTTCTTC

J gene: TRBJ2-7
V gene: TRBV3-1
D gene: .
clone size: few
CDR3 protein: CASSQVRSSYEQYF
CDR3 DNA: TGTGCCAGCAGCCAAGTGAGGAGCTCCTACGAGCAGTACTTC

J gene: TRBJ1-1
V gene: TRBV5-1
D gene: .
clone size: .
CDR3 protein: CASRVTNTEAFF
CDR3 DNA: TGCGCCAGCAGAGTGACGAACACTGAAGCTTTCTTT

J gene: TRBJ2-1
V gene: TRBV4-3
D gene: .
clone size: few
CDR3 protein: CASSQRGGRVNEQFF
CDR3 DNA: TGCGCCAGCAGCCAAAGAGGGGGACGGGTCAATGAGCAGTTCTTC

J gene: TRBJ1-2
V gene: TRBV12-3/TRBV12-4
D gene: .
clone size: many
CDR3 protein: CASSDMGIYGYTF
CDR3 DNA: TGTGCCAGCAGTGATATGGGTATTTATGGCTACACCTTC

J gene: TRBJ2-2
V gene: TRBV7-2
D gene: .
clone size: .
CDR3 protein: CASSLKRVGELFF
CDR3 DNA: TGTGCCAGCAGCTTAAAGAGGGTCGGGGAGCTGTTTTTT

J gene: TRBJ2-3
V gene: TRBV15
D gene: .
clone size: .
CDR3 protein: CATSRDLEADTQYF
CDR3 DNA: TGTGCCACCAGCAGAGATCTAGAGGCAGATACGCAGTATTTT

J gene: TRBJ2-1
V gene: TRBV6-1
D gene: .
clone size: many
CDR3 protein: CASSGVASPYNEQFF
CDR3 DNA: TGTGCCAGCAGTGGGGTCGCCTCCCCCTACAATGAGCAGTTCTTC

J gene: TRBJ2-3
V gene: TRBV7-8
D gene: .
clone size: many
CDR3 protein: CASSLLVPPDTQYF
CDR3 DNA: TGTGCCAGCAGCTTATTGGTCCCCCCCGATACGCAGTATTTT

J gene: TRBJ2-7
V gene: TRBV7-3
D gene: .
clone size: .
CDR3 protein: CASSLAREGEQYF
CDR3 DNA: TGTGCCAGCAGCTTAGCCAGGGAAGGCGAGCAGTACTTC

J gene: TRBJ2-5
V gene: TRBV11-2
D gene: TRBD2
clone size: .
CDR3 protein: CASSPSQREGTETQYF
CDR3 DNA: TGTGCCAGCAGCCCCTCTCAGCGGGAGGGGACAGAGACCCAGTACTTC

J gene: TRBJ1-2
V gene: TRBV18
D gene: .
clone size: .
CDR3 protein: CASSPPVRGYTF
CDR3 DNA: TGTGCCAGCTCACCACCGGTTAGGGGCTACACCTTC

J gene: TRBJ2-3
V gene: TRBV11-3
D gene: .
clone size: many
CDR3 protein: CASSLQVADTQYF
CDR3 DNA: TGTGCCAGCAGCTTACAAGTCGCAGATACGCAGTATTTT

J gene: TRBJ2-7
V gene: TRBV28
D gene: .
clone size: many
CDR3 protein: CASTPLKQFSSYEQYF
CDR3 DNA: TGTGCCAGCACCCCCCTCAAGCAGTTTAGCTCCTACGAGCAGTACTTC

J gene: TRBJ1-1
V gene: TRBV20-1
D gene: .
clone size: few
CDR3 protein: CSARDLAGRDTEAFF
CDR3 DNA: TGCAGTGCTAGAGATCTAGCAGGGAGAGATACTGAAGCTTTCTTT

J gene: TRBJ2-7
V gene: TRBV20-1
D gene: .
clone size: few
CDR3 protein: CSARDLGRTYEQYF
CDR3 DNA: TGCAGTGCTAGAGATTTGGGGCGGACCTACGAGCAGTACTTC

J gene: TRBJ2-1
V gene: TRBV6-1
D gene: .
clone size: many
CDR3 protein: CASSESGIHEQFF
CDR3 DNA: TGTGCCAGCAGTGAATCCGGGATCCATGAGCAGTTCTTC

J gene: TRBJ2-7
V gene: TRBV29-1
D gene: .
clone size: few
CDR3 protein: CSAGTNYEQYF
CDR3 DNA: TGCAGCGCCGGGACGAACTACGAGCAGTACTTC

J gene: TRBJ2-1
V gene: TRBV29-1
D gene: .
clone size: few
CDR3 protein: CSVEIGYYNEQFF
CDR3 DNA: TGCAGCGTTGAAATTGGATACTACAATGAGCAGTTCTTC